Here is one TCR beta chain with its context. Only one count was recorded for this clone. Its antigen has not been determined. Base-call qualities are not available, and no considerably larger clone is one nucleotide away. This sample stems from a study of OX40 agonist ivuxolimab in advanced cancers. For the study in its entirety: The costimulatory receptor OX40 (CD134) was targeted by ivuxolimab, a fully human IgG2 agonistic monoclonal antibody. Among the roughly 54 dose-escalation patients, some 20 had hepatocellular carcinoma, 15 or so melanoma, 9 renal cell carcinoma and 9 head and neck cancer. Intravenous ivuxolimab was administered to patients every 2 weeks at six dose levels: 0.01, 0.1, 0.3, 1.5, 3 and 10 mg/kg. The purpose of peripheral TCRbeta sequencing was to test whether ivuxolimab changed TCR sequence diversity and led to clonal T-cell expansion. Partial responses occurred in three dose-escalation patients: two with cutaneous melanoma and one with hepatocellular carcinoma. Patients were allowed to have had prior anti-PD-1, anti-PD-L1 or anti-CTLA-4 therapy, and 30% to 40% of the dose-escalation patients had previously received checkpoint inhibitors. The paper reports the monotherapy dose-escalation portion (N of about 54 patients) of the phase I ivuxolimab trial. In the dose-escalation cohort, roughly 80% of patients were male, and the mean age was around 60 years, with a range of roughly 20 to 80.

Patients with a history of autoimmune disease or receiving systemic immunosuppression were excluded from the trial. Peripheral blood for TCR sequencing was collected from all dose cohorts at baseline, on cycle 4 day 1, and on cycle 7 day 1. The samples were drawn from a first-in-human, open-label, multicenter phase I dose-escalation trial of ivuxolimab. Adults with locally advanced or metastatic head and neck squamous cell, hepatocellular, melanoma or renal cell carcinoma were enrolled in the trial. Before TCR sequencing, CD4+ T cells and CD8+ T cells from peripheral blood were sorted into separate populations. The germline V gene supplies CDR1 MNHNS and CDR2 SASEGT. The CDR3 goes from the cysteine to the phenylalanine over 15 residues. Only CDR3 DNA is held: 45 bases, read in frame from base 1. Unmatched junction bases come to 6, with V trimmed by 6 bases and J by 4 bases. The full study reports these points: The antigen specificity of the peripheral T cells that underwent clonal expansion was not determined. Partial responders in the 0.1-3.0 mg/kg groups had among the lowest normalized peripheral clonal expansion, especially among CD8+ T cells. At doses of 0.1 to 3.0 mg/kg, clonal expansion of both CD4+ and CD8+ T cells in blood was seen between baseline and week 6. Low levels of normalized T-cell clonal expansion were also seen in some nonresponding patients. After ivuxolimab, CD8+ T cells had more expanded clones than CD4+ T cells on average.

Genomic DNA was isolated from the sorted cells so that the TCRbeta CDR3 region could be sequenced. The immunoSEQ Assay was used to sequence the TCRbeta CDR3 regions. TCRdb stores this immuneACCESS table with in-frame sequences only. Part of the clones is absent; in the studies checked, under half of the shortfall reflects unresolved V genes, and no reason is known for the rest. The sample table lists fewer than 70,000 clones, 89% of them with a count of one. Of the sample, 1% to 1.2% falls within the top ten clones. The chain employs TRBV6-1 and TRBJ1-4, and 9 bases in between align with TRBD1. This TCR was recovered from an adult with an advanced solid tumor such as melanoma, head and neck, liver or kidney cancer. The source was CD4+ or CD8+ T cells sorted from blood, collected in a trial of the OX40 agonist ivuxolimab. CDR3 loop: CASRSQGALNEKLFF. The sequence in DNA is TGTGCCAGCAGATCACAGGGGGCACTTAATGAAAAACTGTTTTTT.